This section outlines one T cell receptor (beta chain) sequence together with its context. This specimen comes from a study of blood T cell repertoires in COVID-19. Study in general: Acute-phase and convalescent COVID-19 samples originated in the United States, Italy and Spain. From T cells, B-cell-depleted T cells, or PBMCs came the material, which was cDNA or gDNA.

Methods used by the authors: Amplified reference gene primers provided the basis for estimating nucleated cell counts. Method: immunoSEQ multiplex PCR; TCRdb's copy keeps in-frame clones and lacks some. The V and J calls and clone size are taken from that table; D and trimming were inferred from the DNA. Of 77,000 or so clones listed, about 80% are singletons. This sequence originates from a woman aged 55-75 years with acute or convalescent COVID-19. The sequenced material came from peripheral blood.

The DNA for the CDR3 is TGTGCCAGTAGCCAAATGACCGGGGAGGAGACCCAGTACTTC. This sequence encodes CASSQMTGEETQYF. The chain combines TRBV19 with TRBJ2-5; D is possibly TRBD2 (5 bases). Germline values: CDR1 LNHDA, CDR2 SQIVND (reference sequence). The CDR3 contains 14 residues. Trimming cost V 6 bases and J 5 bases, with 16 bases left between them.